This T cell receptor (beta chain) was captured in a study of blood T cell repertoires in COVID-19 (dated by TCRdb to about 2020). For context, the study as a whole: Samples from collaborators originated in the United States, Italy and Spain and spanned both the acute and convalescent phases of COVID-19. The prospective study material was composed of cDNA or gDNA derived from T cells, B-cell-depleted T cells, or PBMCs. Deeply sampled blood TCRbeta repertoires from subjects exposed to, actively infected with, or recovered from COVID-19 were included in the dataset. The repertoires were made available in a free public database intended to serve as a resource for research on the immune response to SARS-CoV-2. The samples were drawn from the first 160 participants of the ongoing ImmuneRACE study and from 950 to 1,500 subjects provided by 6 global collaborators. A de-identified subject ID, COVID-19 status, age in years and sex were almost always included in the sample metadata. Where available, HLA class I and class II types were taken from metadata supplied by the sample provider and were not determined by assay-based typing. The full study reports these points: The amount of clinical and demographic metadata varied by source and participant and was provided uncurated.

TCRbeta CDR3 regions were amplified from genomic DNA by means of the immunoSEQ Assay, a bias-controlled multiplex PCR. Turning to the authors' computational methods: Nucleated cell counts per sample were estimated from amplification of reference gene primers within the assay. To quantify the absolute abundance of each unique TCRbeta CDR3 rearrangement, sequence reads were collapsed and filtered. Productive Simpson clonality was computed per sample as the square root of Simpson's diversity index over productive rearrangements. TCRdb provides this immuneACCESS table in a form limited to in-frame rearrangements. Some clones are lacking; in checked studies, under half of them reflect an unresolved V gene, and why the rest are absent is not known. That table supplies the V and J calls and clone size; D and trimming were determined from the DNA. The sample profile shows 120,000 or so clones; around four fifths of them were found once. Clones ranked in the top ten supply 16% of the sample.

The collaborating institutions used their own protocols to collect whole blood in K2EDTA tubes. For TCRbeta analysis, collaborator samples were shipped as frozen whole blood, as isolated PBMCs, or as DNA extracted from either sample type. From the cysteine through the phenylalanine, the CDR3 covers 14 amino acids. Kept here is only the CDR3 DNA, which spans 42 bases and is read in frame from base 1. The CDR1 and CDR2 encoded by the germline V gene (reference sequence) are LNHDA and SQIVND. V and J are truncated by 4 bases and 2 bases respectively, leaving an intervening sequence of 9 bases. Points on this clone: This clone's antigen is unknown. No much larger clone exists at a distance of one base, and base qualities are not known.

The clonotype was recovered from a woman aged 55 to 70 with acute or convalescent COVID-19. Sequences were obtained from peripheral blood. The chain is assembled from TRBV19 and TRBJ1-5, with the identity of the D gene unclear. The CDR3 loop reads CASSNEQRNQPQHF. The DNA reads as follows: TGTGCCAGTAGTAACGAACAGCGCAATCAGCCCCAGCATTTT.